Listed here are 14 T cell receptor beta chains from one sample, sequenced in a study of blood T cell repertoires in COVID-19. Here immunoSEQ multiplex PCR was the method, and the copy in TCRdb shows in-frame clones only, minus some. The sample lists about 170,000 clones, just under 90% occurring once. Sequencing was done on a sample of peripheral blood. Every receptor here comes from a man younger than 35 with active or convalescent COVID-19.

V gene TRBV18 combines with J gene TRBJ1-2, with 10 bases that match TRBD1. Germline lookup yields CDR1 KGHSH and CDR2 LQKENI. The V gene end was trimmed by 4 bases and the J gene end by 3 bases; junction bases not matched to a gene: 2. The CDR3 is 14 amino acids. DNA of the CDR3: TGTGCCAGCTCACAGGACAGGGGGGACTATGGCTACACCTTC. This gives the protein CASSQDRGDYGYTF.

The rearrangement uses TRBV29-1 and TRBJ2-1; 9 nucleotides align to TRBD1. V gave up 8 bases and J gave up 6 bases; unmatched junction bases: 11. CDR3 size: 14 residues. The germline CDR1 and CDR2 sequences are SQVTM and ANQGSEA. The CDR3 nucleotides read TGCAGCTGCACGTCGGGACAGGGAGTCAATGAGCAGTTCTTC. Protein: CSCTSGQGVNEQFF.

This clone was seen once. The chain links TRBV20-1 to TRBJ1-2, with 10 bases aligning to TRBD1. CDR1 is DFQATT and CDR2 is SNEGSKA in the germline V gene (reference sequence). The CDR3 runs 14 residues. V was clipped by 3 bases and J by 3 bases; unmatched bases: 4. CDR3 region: CSASSGTGDYGYTF. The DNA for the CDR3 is TGCAGTGCTAGTTCCGGGACAGGGGACTATGGCTACACCTTC.

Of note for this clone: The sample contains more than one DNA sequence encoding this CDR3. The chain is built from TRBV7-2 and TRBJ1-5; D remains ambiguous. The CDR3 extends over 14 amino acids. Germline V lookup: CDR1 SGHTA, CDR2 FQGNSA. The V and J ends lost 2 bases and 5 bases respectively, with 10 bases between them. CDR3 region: CASSLSTGDQPQHF. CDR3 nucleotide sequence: TGTGCCAGCAGCTTATCGACGGGAGATCAGCCCCAGCATTTT.

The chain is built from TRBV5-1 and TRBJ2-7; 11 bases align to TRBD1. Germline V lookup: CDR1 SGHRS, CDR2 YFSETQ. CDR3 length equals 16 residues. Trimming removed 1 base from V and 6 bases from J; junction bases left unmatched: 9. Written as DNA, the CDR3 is TGCGCCAGCAGCTTGAGTTTAGGGACAGGGGGATCCGAGCAGTACTTC. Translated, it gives CASSLSLGTGGSEQYF.

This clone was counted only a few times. CDR3 residues: CSVAGNEQFF. CDR3 sequence (DNA): TGCAGCGTTGCGGGAAATGAGCAGTTCTTC. The gene calls are TRBV29-1 and TRBJ2-1; weak D call: TRBD2 (5 bases). V dropped 4 bases and J dropped 7 bases, with 5 bases sitting between them. Per the germline V gene, CDR1 is SQVTM and CDR2 is ANQGSEA. The CDR3 length is 10 residues.

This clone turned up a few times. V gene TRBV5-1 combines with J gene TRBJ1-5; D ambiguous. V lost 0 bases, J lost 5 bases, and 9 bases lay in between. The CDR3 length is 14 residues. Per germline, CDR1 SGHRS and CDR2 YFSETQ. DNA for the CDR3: TGCGCCAGCAGCTTGGGAGGGCTTGATCAGCCCCAGCATTTT. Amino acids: CASSLGGLDQPQHF.

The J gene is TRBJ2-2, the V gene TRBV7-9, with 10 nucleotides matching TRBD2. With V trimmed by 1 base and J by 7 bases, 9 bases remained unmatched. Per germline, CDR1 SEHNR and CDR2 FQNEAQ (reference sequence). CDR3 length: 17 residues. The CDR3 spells CASSLDLLAGGLGELFF. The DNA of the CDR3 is TGTGCCAGCAGCTTAGATTTGTTAGCGGGAGGTCTCGGGGAGCTGTTTTTT. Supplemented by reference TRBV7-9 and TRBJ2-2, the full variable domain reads DTGVSQNPRHKITKRGQNVTFRCDPISEHNRLYWYRQTLGQGPEFLTYFQNEAQLEKSRLLSDRFSAERPKGSFSTLEIQRTEQGDSAMYLCASSLDLLAGGLGELFFGEGSRLTVL.

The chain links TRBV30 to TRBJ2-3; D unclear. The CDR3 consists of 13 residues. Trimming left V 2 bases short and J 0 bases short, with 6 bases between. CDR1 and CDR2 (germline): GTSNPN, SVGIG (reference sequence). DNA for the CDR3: TGTGCCTGGAGTTACAGTAGCACAGATACGCAGTATTTT. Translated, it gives CAWSYSSTDTQYF.

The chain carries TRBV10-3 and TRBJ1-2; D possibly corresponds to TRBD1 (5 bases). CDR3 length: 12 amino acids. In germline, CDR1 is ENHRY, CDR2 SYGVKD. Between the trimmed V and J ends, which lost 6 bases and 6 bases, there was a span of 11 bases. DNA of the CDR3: TGTGCCATCAGCAAACAGGTGGATGGCTACACCTTC. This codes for CAISKQVDGYTF.

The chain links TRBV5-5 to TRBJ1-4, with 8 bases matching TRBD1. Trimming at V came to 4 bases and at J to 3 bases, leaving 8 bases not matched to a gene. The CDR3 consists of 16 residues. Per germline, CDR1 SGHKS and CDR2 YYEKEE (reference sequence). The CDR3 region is CASSTRGQGANEKLFF. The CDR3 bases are TGTGCCAGCAGCACCCGAGGACAGGGAGCTAATGAAAAACTGTTTTTT.

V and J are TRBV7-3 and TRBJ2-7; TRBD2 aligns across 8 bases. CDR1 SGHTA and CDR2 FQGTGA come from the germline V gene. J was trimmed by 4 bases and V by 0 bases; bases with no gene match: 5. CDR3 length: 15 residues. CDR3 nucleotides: TGTGCCAGCAGCTTAACGCTGGCTAGCGGGTACGAGCAGTACTTC. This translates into CASSLTLASGYEQYF.

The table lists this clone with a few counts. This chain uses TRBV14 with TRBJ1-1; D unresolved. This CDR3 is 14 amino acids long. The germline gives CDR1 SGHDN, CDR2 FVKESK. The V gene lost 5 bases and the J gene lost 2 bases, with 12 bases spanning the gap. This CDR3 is CASSFYLDNTEAFF. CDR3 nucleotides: TGTGCCAGCAGCTTCTATCTCGATAACACTGAAGCTTTCTTT. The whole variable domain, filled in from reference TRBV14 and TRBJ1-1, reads EAGVTQFPSHSVIEKGQTVTLRCDPISGHDNLYWYRRVMGKEIKFLLHFVKESKQDESGMPNNRFLAERTGGTYSTLKVQPAELEDSGVYFCASSFYLDNTEAFFGQGTRLTVV.

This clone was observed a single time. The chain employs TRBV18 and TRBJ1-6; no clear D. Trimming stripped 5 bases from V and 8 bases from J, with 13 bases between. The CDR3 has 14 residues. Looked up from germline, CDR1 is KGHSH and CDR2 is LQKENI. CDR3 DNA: TGTGCCAGCTCAACCCCCGACAACTATTCACCCCTCCACTTT. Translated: CASSTPDNYSPLHF.